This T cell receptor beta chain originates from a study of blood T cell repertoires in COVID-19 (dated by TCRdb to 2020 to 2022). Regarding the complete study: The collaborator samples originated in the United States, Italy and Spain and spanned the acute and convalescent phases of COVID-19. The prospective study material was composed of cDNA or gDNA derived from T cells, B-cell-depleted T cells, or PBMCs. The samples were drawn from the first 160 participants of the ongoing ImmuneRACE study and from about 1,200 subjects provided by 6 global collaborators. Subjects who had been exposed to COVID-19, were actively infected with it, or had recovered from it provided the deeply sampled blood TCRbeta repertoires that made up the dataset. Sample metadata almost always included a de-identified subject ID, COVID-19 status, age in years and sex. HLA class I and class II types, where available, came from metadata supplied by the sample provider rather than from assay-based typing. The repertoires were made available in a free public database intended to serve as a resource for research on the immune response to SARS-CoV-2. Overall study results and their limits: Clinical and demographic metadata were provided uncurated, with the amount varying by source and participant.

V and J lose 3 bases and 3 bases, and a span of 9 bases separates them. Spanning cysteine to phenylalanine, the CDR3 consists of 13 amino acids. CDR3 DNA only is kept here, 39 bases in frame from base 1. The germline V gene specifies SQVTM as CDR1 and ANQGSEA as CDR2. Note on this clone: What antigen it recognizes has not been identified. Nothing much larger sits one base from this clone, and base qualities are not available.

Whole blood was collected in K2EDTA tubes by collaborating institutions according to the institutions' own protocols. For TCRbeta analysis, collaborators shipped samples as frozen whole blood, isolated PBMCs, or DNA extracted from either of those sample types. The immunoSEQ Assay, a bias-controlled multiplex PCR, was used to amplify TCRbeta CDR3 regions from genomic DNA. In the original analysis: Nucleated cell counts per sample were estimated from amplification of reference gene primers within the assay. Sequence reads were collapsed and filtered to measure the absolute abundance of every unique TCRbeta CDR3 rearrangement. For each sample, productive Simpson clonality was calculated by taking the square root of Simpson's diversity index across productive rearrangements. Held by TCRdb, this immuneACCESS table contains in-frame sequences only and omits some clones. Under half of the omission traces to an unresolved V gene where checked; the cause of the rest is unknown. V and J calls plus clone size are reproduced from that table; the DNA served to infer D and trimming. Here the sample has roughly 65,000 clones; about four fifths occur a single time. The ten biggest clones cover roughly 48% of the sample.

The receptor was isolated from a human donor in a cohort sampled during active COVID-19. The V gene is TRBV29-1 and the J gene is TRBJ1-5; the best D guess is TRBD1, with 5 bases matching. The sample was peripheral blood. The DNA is TGCAGCGTTGATTTGGGGCCCAATCAGCCCCAGCATTTT. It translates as CSVDLGPNQPQHF.